This T cell receptor beta chain emerged from a study of vaccination and CD4 T cells after COVID-19. Overall study: Timing of post-vaccine sample collection was a median about 79 days after dose two, with a range of 14 to 241. As a positive control, some control cultures were given a CEFX pool, while others were given an HIV-1 Nef pool or no peptide.

Once obtained from cultured CD4+ T cells, the DNA was sequenced using the Oncomine TCR Beta short-read assay. TCRdb re-called the PCR reads with MiXCR, one entry per CDR3 protein. This sample yields 15,000 to 20,000 distinct CDR3 sequences, of which about 63% are seen a single time; about 11% belongs to the top ten. By sample share, this clonotype is medium-sized (0.01 to 0.1%). Its specificity is not known. Trimming at V came to 4 bases and at J to 6 bases, leaving 8 bases not matched to a gene. The CDR3 totals 15 residues. Germline V CDR1 and CDR2: SGHRS, YFSETQ. Treatment reported: roughly 10-day PBMC culture with coronavirus spike peptide pools or control peptides (ViraFEST assay).

The sample was CD4+ T cells from blood, cultured in vitro. The chain recombines TRBV5-1 with TRBJ2-2; 8 nucleotides line up with TRBD2. The source is a human donor who had recovered from COVID-19. The CDR3 here is CASSPGQLAAGELFF. The CDR3 nucleotides are TGCGCCAGCAGCCCGGGCCAACTAGCGGCCGGGGAGCTGTTTTTT.